The present TCR gamma chain was sequenced within a study of gamma-delta chains in newborns, infants, children (dated by TCRdb to about 2019). Turning to the overall study: According to the study title, microbial exposure causes polyclonal expansion of innate gammadelta T cells right after birth. The study investigated how microbial exposure shaped innate gammadelta T cell populations in human newborns immediately after birth.

Via the germline V gene (reference sequence), CDR1 is GITISATS and CDR2 ISYDGTV. There are 25 amino acids in the CDR3, from cysteine to phenylalanine inclusive. This clone was detected once. This clone's antigen is unknown. The DNA is omitted, as the CDR3 cannot be located on it reliably, and the CDR3 follows TCRdb's listing. Sequenced on an Illumina MiSeq. TCRdb called clones from the public reads with CATT, and repeated DNA sequences were later combined into one row. This sample is represented by some 540 gamma-chain clones; over 75% of them were singletons. The leading ten clones occupy approximately 7% of the sample.

This specimen was blood, taken at baseline. The TCR was taken from a child who was a newborn, infant or young child, either healthy, febrile or measles-vaccinated (not recorded which). This table probably holds off-target reads from a library built for another chain. There is no J gene call, but TRGV9 is given as the V gene. This receptor has the CDR3 CACDSAGDTGWDTRQMFFGTGIKLF.